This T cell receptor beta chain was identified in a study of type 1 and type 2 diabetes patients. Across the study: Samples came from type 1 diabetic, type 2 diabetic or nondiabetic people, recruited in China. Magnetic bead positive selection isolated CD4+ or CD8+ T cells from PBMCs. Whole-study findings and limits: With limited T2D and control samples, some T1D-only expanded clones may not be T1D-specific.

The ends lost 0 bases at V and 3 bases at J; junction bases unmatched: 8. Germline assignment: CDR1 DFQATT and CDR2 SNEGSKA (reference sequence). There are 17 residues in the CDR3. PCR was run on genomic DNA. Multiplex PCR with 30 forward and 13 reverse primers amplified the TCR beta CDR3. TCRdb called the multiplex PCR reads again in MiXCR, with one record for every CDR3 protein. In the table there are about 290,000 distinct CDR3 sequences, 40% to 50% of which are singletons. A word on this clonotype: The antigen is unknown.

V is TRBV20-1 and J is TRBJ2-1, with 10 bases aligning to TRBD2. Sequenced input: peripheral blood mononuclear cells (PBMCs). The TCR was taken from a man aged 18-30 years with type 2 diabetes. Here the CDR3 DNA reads TGCAGTGCTAGAGATGCGCGACTAGCGGGTGACTACAATGAGCAGTTCTTC. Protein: CSARDARLAGDYNEQFF.